This TCR beta chain appears in the sequencing data of a study of PD-1 blockade in classical Hodgkin lymphoma. Study-wide findings and caveats: CD4+ TCR diversity, unlike CD8+, climbed significantly by C4D1. Patients with a complete response exhibited baseline diversity comparable to newly diagnosed patients. The causes of the repertoire differences, possibly disease activity or prior therapy, remain undefined.

Indicated time point: cycle 4 day 1 (C4D1), after 6 weeks of nivolumab. All trial patients relapsed after autologous stem cell transplantation. Best responses were complete response, partial response or progressive disease. Libraries were prepared by immunoSEQ multiplex PCR; TCRdb keeps only in-frame clonotypes and omits some of them. The repertoire has fewer than 55,000 clones, 78% of them found once; the top ten carry 30% to 45%. The germline gives CDR1 SGHDT, CDR2 YYEEEE. The CDR3 totals 16 residues. Trimming took 4 bases from V and 5 from J; bases not matched to a gene: 9. As for this clone: Its target is not known.

This sequence joins TRBV5-6 and TRBJ1-6, with 7 bases identical to TRBD1. Here the sequenced sample was peripheral blood mononuclear cells (PBMCs), taken before the fourth cycle of nivolumab. This receptor was identified in a human donor with classical Hodgkin lymphoma. The DNA for the CDR3 is TGTGCCAGCAGCGAAACAGGGGTGGTGGATAATTCACCCCTCCACTTT. It is translated as CASSETGVVDNSPLHF.